The 21 T cell receptor beta chains listed next were all sequenced from one sample in a study of T cell responses to AZD1222 COVID-19 vaccine (dated by TCRdb to the early 2020s). Read against the paper, the sample's time point label means: baseline before first vaccination. Sample treatment or condition, as interpreted from the label and publication: meningococcal conjugate vaccine given as trial control. Library method: the immunoSEQ multiplex PCR assay. In TCRdb, the immuneACCESS table is reduced to in-frame sequences with V and J assigned. These tables do not hold every clone; where another copy was compared, an unresolved V gene accounts for under half, and the others remain unexplained. The sample has about 150,000 clones on record, about 86% of them singletons. The ten largest clones capture roughly 5% of the sample. The source was peripheral blood, collected on day 0 of MenACWY control vaccination. These receptors all come from an adult in good health.

The CDR3 loop is CSVGGANTGELFF. The CDR3 nucleotides are TGCAGCGTTGGCGGCGCGAACACCGGGGAGCTGTTTTTT. The rearrangement links TRBV29-1 to TRBJ2-2; D gene unclear. V lost 4 bases to trimming and J lost 0 bases, with 6 bases between them. This CDR3 has 13 residues. Per the germline V gene, CDR1 is SQVTM and CDR2 is ANQGSEA.

The table lists this clone with a few counts. The V and J genes are TRBV21-1 and TRBJ1-6. TRBV21-1 counts as a pseudogene. The CDR3 is made up of 13 amino acids. CDR3 residues: CASSKAQNSPLHF. CDR3 DNA: TGTGCCAGCAGCAAAGCGCAAAATTCACCCCTCCACTTT.

V is TRBV7-8 and J is TRBJ2-3; 8 nucleotides agree with TRBD1. The CDR3 extends over 15 amino acids. The ends lost 4 bases at V and 1 base at J; junction bases unmatched: 4. CDR1 SGHVS and CDR2 FQNEAQ come from the germline V gene. CDR3 nucleotide sequence: TGTGCCAGCAGCTCCACAGGGGGAGGCACAGATACGCAGTATTTT. Amino acid sequence: CASSSTGGGTDTQYF.

The chain employs TRBV19 and TRBJ1-5; D unresolved. Looked up from germline, CDR1 is LNHDA and CDR2 is SQIVND (reference sequence). The V and J ends lost 6 bases and 3 bases respectively, with 15 bases between them. The CDR3 sequence is 15 residues long. CDR3 residues: CASRNADTNNQPQHF. For the CDR3, the DNA is TGTGCCAGTAGAAACGCAGACACGAACAATCAGCCCCAGCATTTT.

The V call is TRBV27, the J call TRBJ1-2; D not resolved. The V gene's germline CDR1 is MNHEY and CDR2 SMNVEV (reference sequence). CDR3 length equals 15 residues. Trimming removed 5 bases from V and 0 bases from J, with 13 bases in between. The DNA for the CDR3 is TGTGCCAGCAGTGTAAACCGTCTTGCTAACTATGGCTACACCTTC. Translation gives CASSVNRLANYGYTF.

This clone has only a few counts. The chain links TRBV27 to TRBJ2-3; a possible D gene is TRBD1 (6 bases). V shed 8 bases and J shed 6 bases, with 9 bases lying between them. This CDR3 is built from 11 residues. Germline values: CDR1 MNHEY, CDR2 SMNVEV (reference sequence). The CDR3 DNA sequence: TGTGCCAGCTTCCAGGGGGATACGCAGTATTTT. Translation: CASFQGDTQYF.

The V call is TRBV28, the J call TRBJ2-7, with D tentatively TRBD2 (6 bases). V lost 5 bases to trimming and J lost 2 bases, with 13 bases between them. CDR3 length equals 14 residues. The germline V gene encodes CDR1 MDHEN and CDR2 SYDVKM. DNA for the CDR3: TGTGCCAGCAGTAAACCGGGACTGGCCTACGAGCAGTACGTC. This codes for CASSKPGLAYEQYV.

The genes are TRBV4-3 and TRBJ1-3; D perhaps matches TRBD1 (5 bases). CDR3 length equals 17 residues. CDR1 is LGHNA and CDR2 is YSLEER in the germline V gene. V was shortened by 0 bases and J by 0 bases, with 12 bases between the two germline ends. CDR3 bases: TGCGCCAGCAGCCAAGATCTAAGACAGCCCTCTGGAAACACCATATATTTT. Its translation is CASSQDLRQPSGNTIYF.

V and J are TRBV24-1 and TRBJ2-5, with D perhaps being TRBD1 or TRBD2 (5 bases each). Trimming removed 3 bases at V and 0 bases at J, with 19 bases between. This CDR3 has 18 amino acids. Germline CDR1 KGHDR, CDR2 SFDVKD. The CDR3 here is CATSDPGPLEGYQETQYF. The CDR3 nucleotides read TGTGCCACCAGTGATCCGGGGCCGCTAGAGGGATACCAAGAGACCCAGTACTTC.

V gene TRBV7-9 combines with J gene TRBJ2-7; D unresolved. The V gene's germline CDR1 is SEHNR and CDR2 FQNEAQ (reference sequence). Trimming shortened V by 5 bases and J by 3 bases, and 11 bases separated the two germline ends. CDR3 length equals 13 residues. The CDR3 bases are TGTGCCAGCAGCCGCTTGGATGTCTACGAGCAGTACTTC. Amino acids: CASSRLDVYEQYF.

V is TRBV19 and J is TRBJ1-5, with D perhaps matching TRBD1 (5 bases). Germline CDR1 LNHDA, CDR2 SQIVND (reference sequence). With 10 bases removed from V and 2 bases from J, the gap between germline ends came to 15 bases. The CDR3 totals 14 residues. The CDR3 coding sequence is TGTGCCACAAAGGCCGGGGGAGGCAATCAGCCCCAGCATTTT. It is translated as CATKAGGGNQPQHF.

The CDR3 DNA reads TGTGCCAGCAGCCAGACAGGGGTCAGCACTGAAGCTTTCTTT. Protein sequence: CASSQTGVSTEAFF. The chain joins TRBV5-5 to TRBJ1-1; 8 bases match TRBD1. This CDR3 has 14 amino acids. Unmatched junction bases numbered 6, after V lost 4 bases and J lost 4 bases. Germline V CDR1 and CDR2: SGHKS, YYEKEE (reference sequence).

In its sample, this clone was seen once. The chain is built from TRBV2 and TRBJ2-5, with D perhaps TRBD1 (6 bases). The length of the CDR3 is 14 residues. Germline values: CDR1 SNHLY, CDR2 FYNNEI. CDR3 nucleotides: TGTGCGTGCAGGGTTCAGGGGAGTTCGGGGACCCAGTACTTC. The encoded protein is CACRVQGSSGTQYF. Supplemented by reference TRBV2 and TRBJ2-5, the full variable domain reads EPEVTQTPSHQVTQMGQEVILRCVPISNHLYFYWYRQILGQKVEFLVSFYNNEISEKSEIFDDQFSVERPDGSNFTLKIRSTKLEDSAMYFCACRVQGSSGTQYFGPGTRLLVL.

In DNA, the CDR3 is TGTGCCAGTAGTATTGGGGTTCCGGGAGGCTACACCTTC. Translation: CASSIGVPGGYTF. The rearrangement links TRBV19 to TRBJ1-2; D uncertain. Germline values: CDR1 LNHDA, CDR2 SQIVND (reference sequence). This CDR3 is 13 amino acids long. V lost 3 bases and J 8 bases, leaving 13 bases between the germline ends. Complete variable domain (other parts from reference TRBV19 and TRBJ1-2): DGGITQSPKYLFRKEGQNVTLSCEQNLNHDAMYWYRQDPGQGLRLIYYSQIVNDFQKGDIAEGYSVSREKKESFPLTVTSAQKNPTAFYLCASSIGVPGGYTFGSGTRLTVV.

The chain uses TRBV12-3 or TRBV12-4 and TRBJ1-6; no definite D call. V was shortened by 1 base and J by 10 bases, with 8 bases between the two germline ends. The CDR3 runs to 13 residues. CDR3 in DNA: TGTGCCAGCAGTTTAGGGGCCAACTCACCCCTCCACTTT. It translates to CASSLGANSPLHF.

The chain has TRBV6-5 and TRBJ2-3; D not resolved. The V end lost 4 bases, the J end lost 6 bases, and 11 bases lay between the germline ends. Germline lookup yields CDR1 MNHEY and CDR2 SVGAGI. The CDR3 totals 13 residues. CDR3 coding DNA: TGTGCCAGCAGTTCCGGAGTATGGGATACGCAGTATTTT. This gives the protein CASSSGVWDTQYF.

V is TRBV5-6 and J is TRBJ2-1, with no clear D. CDR3 length: 12 amino acids. Looked up from germline, CDR1 is SGHDT and CDR2 is YYEEEE. The V end lost 5 bases, the J end lost 4 bases, and 7 bases lay between the germline ends. This chain's CDR3 is CASSLSYNEQFF. DNA of the CDR3: TGTGCCAGCAGTTTAAGTTACAATGAGCAGTTCTTC.

Here the CDR3 DNA reads TGTGCCAGCAGTCCCATGAAGGGGCAACACTATGGCTACACCTTC. Protein product: CASSPMKGQHYGYTF. The V gene is TRBV6-5, the J gene TRBJ1-2, with D perhaps matching TRBD1 (5 bases). V lost 5 bases, J lost 3 bases, and 16 bases lay in between. CDR1 and CDR2 from the germline V gene are MNHEY and SVGAGI. The CDR3 sequence is 15 residues long.

The chain uses TRBV5-6 and TRBJ1-5, with 8 positions matching TRBD1. Per the germline V gene, CDR1 is SGHDT and CDR2 is YYEEEE. The CDR3 totals 16 residues. The V segment lost 5 bases and the J segment 2 bases; nucleotides outside the gene matches: 9. The CDR3 sequence is CASSTDRASGNQPQHF. DNA of the CDR3: TGTGCCAGCAGTACGGACAGGGCGAGCGGCAATCAGCCCCAGCATTTT.

V is TRBV3-1 (or the pseudogene TRBV3-2) and J is TRBJ2-1, with 8 bases fitting TRBD1. This CDR3 spans 15 amino acids. Unmatched junction bases numbered 5, after V lost 3 bases and J lost 4 bases. Germline values: CDR1 LGHDT, CDR2 YNNKEL (reference sequence). CDR3 DNA: TGTGCCAGCAGCCAGCGGGACAGGAGTTACAATGAGCAGTTCTTC. It codes for CASSQRDRSYNEQFF.

The V gene is TRBV23-1, the J gene TRBJ2-1; D remains ambiguous. TRBV23-1 is recorded as an ORF, its role being uncertain. The CDR3 totals 18 residues. The V end lost 4 bases, the J end lost 2 bases, and 21 bases lay between the germline ends. Here the CDR3 reads CASSPGRPPVCPYNEQFF. In nucleotides, the CDR3 is TGCGCCAGCAGTCCAGGACGGCCCCCTGTTTGCCCCTACAATGAGCAGTTCTTC.